The 24 T cell receptor beta chains reported below all come from one sample, sequenced in a study of cytotoxic CD8 clonotypes in ibrutinib-treated CLL. Assay used: immunoSEQ multiplex PCR; TCRdb lists only in-frame clones, some missing. The data hold 55,000 to 60,000 clones, with 50% to 65% observed a single time. The sequencing here drew on PBMCs, taken at disease progression, from a patient treated with ibrutinib. All receptors derive from a human donor with chronic lymphocytic leukemia.

This clone was counted between two and nine times. The J gene is TRBJ1-6, the V gene TRBV6-5; TRBD1 matches at 7 bases. V shed 6 bases, J shed 7 bases, and the junction held 9 bases outside the gene matches. The CDR3 consists of 15 residues. From germline, CDR1 is MNHEY and CDR2 SVGAGI. CDR3 protein: CASRATGTANSPLHF. CDR3 sequence (DNA): TGTGCCAGCAGGGCGACAGGGACCGCAAATTCACCCCTCCACTTT.

The chain has TRBV6-5 and TRBJ2-7, with 9 bases matching TRBD1. Germline assignment: CDR1 MNHEY and CDR2 SVGAGI. The CDR3 is 14 amino acids. J gave up 0 bases and V 5 bases, and 2 bases lay outside the gene matches. CDR3 sequence (DNA): TGTGCCAGCAGTAGGACAGGGGTCTCCTACGAGCAGTACTTC. Residues: CASSRTGVSYEQYF.

This sequence joins TRBV5-6 and TRBJ1-2; TRBD1 might be the D (6 bases). Germline CDR1 and CDR2: SGHDT and YYEEEE. V was pared by 2 bases and J by 3 bases, with 11 bases between. The CDR3 sequence is 14 residues long. Written as DNA, the CDR3 is TGTGCCAGCAGCTTATCAGGGGCCGACTATGGCTACACCTTC. Protein: CASSLSGADYGYTF.

The chain uses TRBV7-6 and TRBJ2-5; TRBD2 matches 8 bases. The V segment lost 3 bases and the J segment 3 bases; nucleotides outside the gene matches: 0. The V gene's germline CDR1 is SGHVS and CDR2 FNYEAQ. CDR3 size: 13 residues. CDR3 bases: TGTGCCAGCAGCTTTAGCGGGGAAGAGACCCAGTACTTC. Translating gives CASSFSGEETQYF.

The chain couples TRBV6-5 to TRBJ2-2, with D unresolved. Germline CDR1 and CDR2: MNHEY and SVGAGI. The V end was cut by 6 bases, the J end by 4 bases, with 9 bases between. This CDR3 is built from 13 residues. The CDR3 DNA is TGTGCCAGCAGGGGTTGGGTCACCGGGGAGCTGTTTTTT. Its translation: CASRGWVTGELFF.

V and J are TRBV27 and TRBJ2-7; 8 nucleotides align to TRBD1. Germline assignment: CDR1 MNHEY and CDR2 SMNVEV (reference sequence). The V segment lost 7 bases and the J segment 5 bases; nucleotides outside the gene matches: 10. This CDR3 contains 14 residues. The CDR3 coding sequence is TGTGCCAGCACTACCGGGACAGGAGGAAACGAGCAGTACTTC. As protein: CASTTGTGGNEQYF.

This clone was counted a few times. One end of the junction is discordant with germline, which a read error may explain. V gene TRBV6-1 combines with J gene TRBJ2-6, with a tentative D call TRBD2 (5 bases). This CDR3 is built from 18 residues. CDR1 and CDR2 from the germline V gene are MNHNS and SASEGT. This CDR3 reads CASSGAGPSDSGANVLTF. The CDR3 DNA sequence: TGTGCCAGCAGTGGTGCGGGCCCTTCTGACTCTGGAGCCAACGTCCTGACTTTC.

V usage is TRBV14 and J usage is TRBJ2-3; tentative D call: TRBD2 (5 bases). Trimming removed 3 bases from V and 6 bases from J, with 16 bases in between. Per the germline V gene, CDR1 is SGHDN and CDR2 is FVKESK. There are 15 residues in the CDR3. CDR3 amino acids: CASSQRDPVPDTQYF. As DNA, the CDR3 is TGTGCCAGCAGCCAGAGGGATCCCGTACCTGATACGCAGTATTTT.

The J gene is TRBJ2-7, the V gene TRBV4-1; TRBD2 agrees at 11 bases. Trimming at V came to 3 bases and at J to 7 bases, leaving 11 bases not matched to a gene. Germline V gene data show CDR1 as MGHRA and CDR2 as YSYEKL. This CDR3 is 16 amino acids long. The CDR3 region has the DNA TGCGCCAGCAGCCACGGGGTCCTAGCGGGGGGTGGTGAGCAGTACTTC. Translated: CASSHGVLAGGGEQYF.

To note about this clone: The sample holds other DNA sequences that translate to the same CDR3. The chain has TRBV5-1 and TRBJ1-2; D is possibly TRBD1 (6 bases). The CDR3 is 15 amino acids. Trimming stripped 3 bases from V and 4 bases from J, with 16 bases between. Germline lookup yields CDR1 SGHRS and CDR2 YFSETQ. The CDR3 nucleotides read TGCGCCAGCAGCTACGACGGGCAGGGGATCTATGGCTACACCTTC. Translated, it gives CASSYDGQGIYGYTF.

This clone was observed many times. The chain is built from TRBV5-1 and TRBJ1-2, with unresolved D. Germline-derived CDR1 and CDR2 are SGHRS and YFSETQ. This CDR3 is built from 13 residues. V lost 4 bases, J lost 8 bases, and 15 bases lay in between. The CDR3 spells CASSPEGIEGYTF. CDR3 nucleotides: TGCGCCAGCAGCCCCGAGGGCATCGAGGGCTACACCTTC.

This clone was seen more than once but under ten times. The chain uses TRBV28 and TRBJ1-6; D gene unclear. Germline CDR1 MDHEN, CDR2 SYDVKM. The CDR3 extends over 14 amino acids. V lost 8 bases, J lost 1 base, and 9 bases lay in between. The CDR3 here is CASGSESYNSPLHF. The CDR3 DNA is TGTGCCAGCGGGAGCGAGTCCTATAATTCACCCCTCCACTTT.

This rearrangement joins TRBV14 to TRBJ1-1, with D uncertain. The V end was cut by 4 bases, the J end by 2 bases, with 8 bases between. The CDR3 is 13 residues long. Germline values: CDR1 SGHDN, CDR2 FVKESK. CDR3 residues: CASSRQANTEAFF. As DNA, the CDR3 is TGTGCCAGCAGCCGCCAGGCTAACACTGAAGCTTTCTTT. The full variable domain, in which reference TRBV14 and TRBJ1-1 provide the parts outside the CDR3, is EAGVTQFPSHSVIEKGQTVTLRCDPISGHDNLYWYRRVMGKEIKFLLHFVKESKQDESGMPNNRFLAERTGGTYSTLKVQPAELEDSGVYFCASSRQANTEAFFGQGTRLTVV.

This rearrangement joins TRBV19 to TRBJ2-5, with 8 positions matching TRBD2. CDR1 is LNHDA and CDR2 is SQIVND in the germline V gene (reference sequence). Germline trimming cut 4 bases from V and 7 bases from J; bases unmatched to any gene: 11. This CDR3 spans 15 amino acids. CDR3 amino acids: CASSNRDSGGGTQYF. The CDR3 DNA reads TGTGCCAGTAGTAACCGGGACTCCGGGGGGGGGACCCAGTACTTC.

This clone was counted between two and nine times. The chain couples TRBV6-5 to TRBJ1-2; 8 bases fit TRBD1. V shed 6 bases and J 5 bases; nucleotides not matched to a gene: 11. Germline assignment: CDR1 MNHEY and CDR2 SVGAGI. The CDR3 has 15 residues. The CDR3 DNA sequence: TGTGCCAGCAGGGGGACAGGCCTCTCGAGGTATGGCTACACCTTC. Protein product: CASRGTGLSRYGYTF.

The chain uses TRBV12-2 and TRBJ2-7. TRBV12-2 represents a pseudogene. The CDR3 runs to 18 residues. The CDR3 protein is CASRLLRGRRIANYEQYF. The CDR3, as DNA: TGTGCAAGTCGCTTACTACGAGGCAGGAGAATAGCAAACTACGAGCAGTACTTC.

The chain recombines TRBV30 with TRBJ1-6; D remains unclear. V lost 4 bases to trimming and J lost 7 bases, with 8 bases between them. CDR3 length: 12 amino acids. Looked up from germline, CDR1 is GTSNPN and CDR2 is SVGIG (reference sequence). CDR3 residues: CAWTRMNSPLHF. The CDR3 DNA reads TGTGCCTGGACCCGAATGAATTCACCCCTCCACTTT.

This clone turned up a few times. V usage is TRBV7-2 and J usage is TRBJ2-2; D not certain. The germline V gene encodes CDR1 SGHTA and CDR2 FQGNSA. The V end lost 6 bases, the J end lost 2 bases, and 10 bases lay between the germline ends. The CDR3 contains 14 residues. CDR3 nucleotide sequence: TGTGCCAGCAGGCCGCCAACTAACACCGGGGAGCTGTTTTTT. This gives the protein CASRPPTNTGELFF.

V and J are TRBV13 and TRBJ1-6, with 7 nucleotides matching TRBD1. Germline V gives CDR1 PRHDT, CDR2 FYEKMQ (reference sequence). This CDR3 has 16 amino acids. Unmatched junction bases numbered 7, after V lost 0 bases and J lost 8 bases. CDR3 nucleotides: TGTGCCAGCAGCTTAGGGTACGGACAGGTGGATTCACCCCTCCACTTT. Its protein is CASSLGYGQVDSPLHF.

The chain recombines TRBV6-1 with TRBJ1-4; D call uncertain. Trimming cost V 6 bases and J 7 bases, with 12 bases left between them. CDR3 size: 13 residues. Germline loops: CDR1 MNHNS, CDR2 SASEGT. DNA for the CDR3: TGTGCCAGCAGCCGAGGGTCGGTTGAAAAACTGTTTTTT. Translating it yields CASSRGSVEKLFF.

In this sample, this clone turned up a few times. V and J are TRBV6-4 and TRBJ2-4; 16 positions agree with TRBD2. Trimming removed 9 bases from V and 8 bases from J; junction bases left unmatched: 10. The CDR3 consists of 16 residues. Looked up from germline, CDR1 is MRHNA and CDR2 is SNTAGT. CDR3 sequence reads: CARQGLAGGVWDIQYF. CDR3 DNA: TGTGCCAGACAGGGACTAGCGGGGGGGGTATGGGACATTCAGTACTTC.

The genes are TRBV29-1 and TRBJ2-5; 13 bases match TRBD2. The junction had 2 bases not matched to a gene; V was cut back by 3 bases and J by 4 bases. Germline values: CDR1 SQVTM, CDR2 ANQGSEA. The CDR3 runs 14 residues. CDR3 nucleotides: TGCAGCGTTGACTGGACTAGCGGGGGAGAGACCCAGTACTTC. Translated, it gives CSVDWTSGGETQYF.

In this sample, this clone turned up a few times. The CDR3 DNA reads as TGTGCCATCAGTGCGGGGCGGGAGCGTTCAGATACGCAGTATTTT. Protein: CAISAGRERSDTQYF. The chain links TRBV10-3 to TRBJ2-3; 7 bases align to TRBD2. Germline V CDR1 and CDR2: ENHRY, SYGVKD. V lost 4 bases and J lost 4; bases outside the gene matches: 8. The CDR3 sequence is 15 residues long.

In regard to this clone: One base separates it from a far larger clone, so it is likely a read error. V is TRBV6-1 and J is TRBJ2-5; D gene unclear. Between the trimmed V and J ends, which lost 6 bases and 5 bases, there was a span of 4 bases. Germline CDR1 is MNHNS and CDR2 is SASEGT. CDR3 length: 10 amino acids. The CDR3 DNA sequence: TGTGCCAGCAGGCGGGAGACCCAGTACTTC. It codes for CASRRETQYF.